The present entry profiles one T cell receptor beta chain with its context. What it recognizes is unknown. J was trimmed by 4 bases and V by 2 bases; bases with no gene match: 6. There are 15 residues in the CDR3. Germline V gene data show CDR1 as MNHNS and CDR2 as SASEGT. The entry originates in a study of blood T cells in healthy people across ages. PCR was performed a second time for about 7 to 11 cycles using a sample-barcoded 5' primer and a J-beta primer mix. Tagging of each cDNA molecule was performed by a template-switch adaptor with 12 random nucleotides. TCRdb ran MiXCR on the 5' RACE reads and lists one entry per CDR3 protein. The data hold hundreds of thousands of distinct CDR3 sequences, with less than 80% observed a single time. Study results and caveats: Observed TCR beta diversity per million T cells went down as age went up. This fall followed a roughly linear course with age.

This sequence originates from a young man in good health. V and J are TRBV6-1 and TRBJ1-2, with 8 bases that match TRBD1. The sequencing input was blood. The CDR3 region is CASSERDRPLYGYTF. The DNA of the CDR3 is TGTGCCAGCAGTGAACGGGACAGGCCTCTCTATGGCTACACCTTC.